These 27 T cell receptor beta chains were all obtained from the same sample, sequenced in a study of radiotherapy plus CTLA-4 blockade in lung cancer. Sequenced by immunoSEQ multiplex PCR; TCRdb stores in-frame clones only, minus some. Here the sample spans about 59,000 clones, 65% to 80% being singletons. This specimen was peripheral blood, taken from a patient treated with radiotherapy plus ipilimumab. These receptors came from a human donor with non-small cell lung cancer whose response to radiotherapy plus ipilimumab could not be evaluated.

The chain employs TRBV28 and TRBJ1-3, with 8 bases that match TRBD1. Per the germline V gene, CDR1 is MDHEN and CDR2 is SYDVKM. After removal of 4 bases from V and 2 bases from J, the junction contained 10 bases not matched to a gene. The CDR3 contains 17 residues. Written as DNA, the CDR3 is TGTGCCAGCAGTTCGGCATTCGACAGGGGACCTGGAAACACCATATATTTT. Translating it yields CASSSAFDRGPGNTIYF. The full variable domain, its missing parts supplied by reference TRBV28 and TRBJ1-3, is DVKVTQSSRYLVKRTGEKVFLECVQDMDHENMFWYRQDPGLGLRLIYFSYDVKMKEKGDIPEGYSVSREKKERFSLILESASTNQTSMYLCASSSAFDRGPGNTIYFGEGSWLTVV.

The count of this clone is one. The chain uses TRBV5-1 and TRBJ2-7; 9 nucleotides agree with TRBD2. Trimming at V came to 4 bases and at J to 4 bases, leaving 9 bases not matched to a gene. The CDR3 has 15 residues. Germline CDR1 SGHRS, CDR2 YFSETQ. The CDR3 bases are TGCGCCAGCAGCCAAACGACTAGCGGCCTATACGAGCAGTACTTC. It encodes CASSQTTSGLYEQYF.

This rearrangement joins TRBV29-1 to TRBJ2-7, with 9 bases aligning to TRBD1. The V segment lost 0 bases and the J segment 6 bases; nucleotides outside the gene matches: 6. CDR3 length: 14 residues. Germline V gene lookup returns CDR1 SQVTM and CDR2 ANQGSEA. The CDR3: CSVEDPGQGLEQYF. CDR3 sequence (DNA): TGCAGCGTTGAAGATCCGGGACAGGGACTCGAGCAGTACTTC.

This clone occurred once. The chain employs TRBV27 and TRBJ2-7; 11 bases map to TRBD1. The CDR3 is 14 amino acids. Germline values: CDR1 MNHEY, CDR2 SMNVEV (reference sequence). Trimming cost V 6 bases and J 0 bases; bases outside gene matches: 1. The CDR3 nucleotides read TGTGCCAGCAGGGGGACAGGGGGCTCCTACGAGCAGTACTTC. As protein: CASRGTGGSYEQYF.

The V gene is TRBV6-6, the J gene TRBJ2-2; the match to TRBD2 covers 7 bases. J lost 7 bases, V lost 6 bases, and 8 bases had no gene match. The CDR3 runs to 14 residues. Germline CDR1 MNHNY, CDR2 SVGAGI (reference sequence). CDR3 nucleotides: TGTGCCAGCAGATGGGGGGGAACTGGCGGGGAGCTGTTTTTT. It is translated as CASRWGGTGGELFF.

This clone was observed a handful of times. This chain links TRBV18 with TRBJ1-5, with 7 bases identical to TRBD1. The CDR3 has 13 amino acids. With 4 bases clipped from V and 4 bases from J, the junction kept 1 base outside the gene matches. In germline, CDR1 is KGHSH, CDR2 LQKENI. CDR3 region: CASSRGQNQPQHF. The CDR3 DNA is TGTGCCAGCTCACGGGGACAGAATCAGCCCCAGCATTTT.

The V and J genes are TRBV6-1 and TRBJ2-5; 9 nucleotides match TRBD2. V shed 6 bases, J shed 1 base, and the junction held 3 bases outside the gene matches. The CDR3 totals 14 residues. Germline V lookup: CDR1 MNHNS, CDR2 SASEGT. CDR3 bases: TGTGCCAGCAGAGGACTAGCGATCCAAGAGACCCAGTACTTC. Its translation is CASRGLAIQETQYF.

The chain has TRBV5-1 and TRBJ2-5; 10 positions agree with TRBD1. CDR1 SGHRS and CDR2 YFSETQ come from the germline V gene. J was trimmed by 2 bases and V by 0 bases; bases with no gene match: 1. This CDR3 has 15 amino acids. CDR3 coding DNA: TGCGCCAGCAGCTTGGGACAGGGGGCGCAAGAGACCCAGTACTTC. Translation: CASSLGQGAQETQYF.

V gene TRBV18 combines with J gene TRBJ2-5; D is unresolved. This CDR3 is 13 amino acids long. The germline gives CDR1 KGHSH, CDR2 LQKENI. The ends were cut back, 6 bases at V and 0 bases at J, with 8 bases in the middle. CDR3 in DNA: TGTGCCAGCTCCCCAGAGTACCAAGAGACCCAGTACTTC. This codes for CASSPEYQETQYF.

This clone was counted only a few times. This chain connects TRBV11-3 to TRBJ1-2, with 10 nucleotides matching TRBD1. This CDR3 contains 14 residues. V was pared by 5 bases and J by 13 bases, with 13 bases of the junction left unmatched. CDR1 is SGHNT, CDR2 YENEEA, per germline. The CDR3 loop is CASSPQGQGLRCTF. The CDR3 DNA follows: TGTGCCAGCAGCCCCCAGGGACAGGGGTTAAGATGCACCTTC. Using reference TRBV11-3 and TRBJ1-2 for the parts outside the CDR3, the full variable domain is EAGVVQSPRYKIIEKKQPVAFWCNPISGHNTLYWYLQNLGQGPELLIRYENEEAVDDSQLPKDRFSAERLKGVDSTLKIQPAELGDSAVYLCASSPQGQGLRCTFGSGTRLTVV.

The V gene is TRBV6-1, the J gene TRBJ1-2, with a tentative D call TRBD1 (5 bases). Deletions cut 0 bases from V and 8 bases from J, with 16 bases between. CDR1 MNHNS and CDR2 SASEGT come from the germline V gene. There are 15 residues in the CDR3. CDR3 protein: CASSEAVEGLRGYTF. CDR3 coding DNA: TGTGCCAGCAGTGAAGCGGTGGAGGGGCTAAGGGGCTACACCTTC.

The rearrangement uses TRBV4-1 and TRBJ2-1; D might be TRBD1 (5 bases). In germline, CDR1 is MGHRA, CDR2 YSYEKL. Trimming shortened V by 1 base and J by 8 bases, and 24 bases separated the two germline ends. CDR3 length: 18 residues. CDR3 sequence reads: CASSQGGSGRPGDDEQFF. The CDR3 coding sequence is TGCGCCAGCAGCCAAGGGGGCAGTGGACGACCAGGTGATGATGAGCAGTTCTTC.

The J gene is TRBJ2-4, the V gene TRBV2; D is perhaps TRBD2 (6 bases). Germline CDR1 and CDR2: SNHLY and FYNNEI. This CDR3 contains 14 residues. Trimming removed 3 bases from V and 4 bases from J, with 10 bases in between. CDR3 in DNA: TGTGCCAGCAGTGAGGTAGCGGTTAAAAACATTCAGTACTTC. It translates to CASSEVAVKNIQYF.

The chain couples TRBV7-6 to TRBJ1-2, with TRBD1 matching over 8 bases. This CDR3 contains 15 residues. V was clipped by 1 base and J by 3 bases; unmatched bases: 4. In germline, CDR1 is SGHVS, CDR2 FNYEAQ. The CDR3 loop is CASSLVPGGDYGYTF. The CDR3 nucleotides read TGTGCCAGCAGCTTAGTTCCAGGGGGCGACTATGGCTACACCTTC.

This rearrangement joins TRBV6-5 to TRBJ2-7; TRBD1 might be the D (5 bases). Germline V gene data show CDR1 as MNHEY and CDR2 as SVGAGI. This CDR3 comprises 15 residues. Between the trimmed V and J ends, which lost 5 bases and 5 bases, there was a span of 19 bases. CDR3 DNA: TGTGCCAGCAGTCTGACAGCCCACCCCGGCGACGAGCAGTACTTC. Its translation: CASSLTAHPGDEQYF.

The J gene is TRBJ1-5, the V gene TRBV30, with TRBD1 identical over 9 bases. The CDR3 is made up of 14 amino acids. Germline V lookup: CDR1 GTSNPN, CDR2 SVGIG (reference sequence). The V and J ends lost 0 bases and 7 bases, in that order; junction bases with no gene match: 4. In DNA form, the CDR3 reads TGTGCCTGGAGTGTTGGACAGGGGAACCAGCCCCAGCATTTT. Residues: CAWSVGQGNQPQHF.

This rearrangement joins TRBV4-1 to TRBJ2-1, with 9 bases identical to TRBD1. V was pared by 3 bases and J by 0 bases, with 18 bases of the junction left unmatched. The CDR3 has 21 amino acids. The germline CDR1 and CDR2 sequences are MGHRA and YSYEKL. The CDR3 loop is CASSHPSRQGGRKDSYNEQFF. The CDR3 DNA sequence: TGCGCCAGCAGCCACCCAAGTAGACAGGGGGGGAGGAAGGACTCCTACAATGAGCAGTTCTTC.

V gene TRBV4-3 combines with J gene TRBJ2-3, with D possibly being TRBD1 (6 bases). Germline V CDR1 and CDR2: LGHNA, YSLEER. With 0 bases removed from V and 5 bases from J, the gap between germline ends came to 12 bases. This CDR3 has 15 amino acids. The CDR3 sequence: CASSQDAQGRDTQYF. As DNA, the CDR3 is TGCGCCAGCAGCCAAGATGCACAGGGAAGAGATACGCAGTATTTT.

The V call is TRBV15, the J call TRBJ2-7; D is unclear. The germline gives CDR1 LNHNV, CDR2 YYDKDF (reference sequence). V was trimmed by 1 base and J by 3 bases, leaving 10 bases between them. The CDR3 has 14 amino acids. For the CDR3, the DNA is TGTGCCACCAGCAGAGTGGTGGCGGACTACGAGCAGTACTTC. It specifies CATSRVVADYEQYF.

The V call is TRBV6-5, the J call TRBJ2-3; D might be TRBD1 (6 bases). In germline, CDR1 is MNHEY, CDR2 SVGAGI. The CDR3 has 14 amino acids. V was cut by 2 bases and J by 7 bases, with 13 bases left in between. The CDR3 is CASSYGQPGNTQYF. The DNA of the CDR3 is TGTGCCAGCAGTTACGGACAGCCCGGGAATACGCAGTATTTT.

The V and J genes are TRBV6-5 and TRBJ2-7, with D maybe TRBD1 (5 bases). Germline V gene lookup returns CDR1 MNHEY and CDR2 SVGAGI. The length of the CDR3 is 12 residues. Deletions cut 6 bases from V and 0 bases from J, with 6 bases between. The DNA for the CDR3 is TGTGCCAGCAGGACAGCCTCCTACGAGCAGTACTTC. This translates into CASRTASYEQYF.

V gene TRBV5-1 combines with J gene TRBJ2-1, with D uncertain. The CDR3 is 16 amino acids. The V gene lost 2 bases and the J gene lost 4 bases, with 16 bases spanning the gap. From germline, CDR1 is SGHRS and CDR2 YFSETQ. This CDR3 reads CASSFKNTNQYNEQFF. CDR3 DNA sequence: TGCGCCAGCAGCTTCAAAAACACAAATCAATACAATGAGCAGTTCTTC.

The rearrangement links TRBV6-6 to TRBJ2-1; no clear D. Germline V CDR1 and CDR2: MNHNY, SVGAGI (reference sequence). With 6 bases removed from V and 0 bases from J, the gap between germline ends came to 12 bases. This CDR3 contains 15 residues. DNA for the CDR3: TGTGCCAGCAGCGAAAATTCCGGCTCCTACAATGAGCAGTTCTTC. This sequence encodes CASSENSGSYNEQFF.

The CDR3 here is CATSRFRLAGGNEQFF. The CDR3 DNA follows: TGTGCCACCAGCAGATTCCGACTAGCGGGGGGTAATGAGCAGTTCTTC. The chain links TRBV15 to TRBJ2-1; TRBD2 aligns across 13 bases. The germline CDR1 and CDR2 sequences are LNHNV and YYDKDF (reference sequence). This CDR3 has 16 residues. V lost 2 bases, J lost 7 bases, and 5 bases stayed unmatched.

V gene TRBV9 combines with J gene TRBJ1-2; 8 nucleotides agree with TRBD1. The trim removed 0 bases at V and 8 bases at J, leaving 12 bases unmatched. Per the germline V gene, CDR1 is SGDLS and CDR2 is YYNGEE. The CDR3 is 16 amino acids. The CDR3 protein is CASSVGGTGKLEGYTF. Written as DNA, the CDR3 is TGTGCCAGCAGCGTAGGAGGGACAGGAAAATTGGAAGGCTACACCTTC.

J is TRBJ2-5 and V is TRBV18; 7 nucleotides agree with TRBD1. This CDR3 region has 15 residues. The V gene's germline CDR1 is KGHSH and CDR2 LQKENI. With V trimmed by 4 bases and J by 4 bases, 9 bases remained unmatched. The CDR3 reads CASSRGTVTLETQYF. CDR3 in DNA: TGTGCCAGCTCACGGGGGACAGTCACATTAGAGACCCAGTACTTC.

The rearrangement links TRBV19 to TRBJ2-3; D might be TRBD2 (6 bases). The germline V gene has CDR1 LNHDA and CDR2 SQIVND (reference sequence). The V end lost 11 bases, the J end lost 5 bases, and 17 bases lay between the germline ends. There are 13 residues in the CDR3. CDR3 DNA: TGTGCCGGAAAGGGCAGGGAGGAAGATACGCAGTATTTT. Its protein is CAGKGREEDTQYF. The full variable domain, completed using reference TRBV19 and TRBJ2-3, is DGGITQSPKYLFRKEGQNVTLSCEQNLNHDAMYWYRQDPGQGLRLIYYSQIVNDFQKGDIAEGYSVSREKKESFPLTVTSAQKNPTAFYLCAGKGREEDTQYFGPGTRLTVL.